The clone carrying this T cell receptor beta chain has a count of ten or more. With a much larger clone just one base away, this may be a read error. The length of the CDR3 is 15 residues. The germline CDR1 and CDR2 sequences are SNHLY and FYNNEI. This specimen comes from a study of T cells in Graves' hyperthyroidism and ophthalmopathy. Using RNA transcripts as the source, TCR beta CDR3 regions were amplified. The primer set for the first-round RT-PCR of the TCR CDR3 was HTBI. MiXCR was run by TCRdb on the multiplex PCR reads, yielding one entry per CDR3 protein. Among about 59,000 distinct CDR3 sequences listed, roughly 50% were seen once. A Clinical Activity Score of at least 3, a NOSPECS grade of at least 4 and a duration under 3 months were recorded in the ophthalmopathy patients. Exclusion criteria comprised uncontrolled infection, other autoimmune disease, pregnancy or lactation.

Sample: blood. The sequence was collected from a woman aged 60-75 years with Graves' ophthalmopathy. This rearrangement joins TRBV2 to TRBJ1-6; D is ambiguous. The CDR3 loop is CASRATAGTNSPFHF. The DNA of the CDR3 is TGTGCCAGCAGGGCGACGGCAGGAACTAATTCACCCTTCCACTTT.